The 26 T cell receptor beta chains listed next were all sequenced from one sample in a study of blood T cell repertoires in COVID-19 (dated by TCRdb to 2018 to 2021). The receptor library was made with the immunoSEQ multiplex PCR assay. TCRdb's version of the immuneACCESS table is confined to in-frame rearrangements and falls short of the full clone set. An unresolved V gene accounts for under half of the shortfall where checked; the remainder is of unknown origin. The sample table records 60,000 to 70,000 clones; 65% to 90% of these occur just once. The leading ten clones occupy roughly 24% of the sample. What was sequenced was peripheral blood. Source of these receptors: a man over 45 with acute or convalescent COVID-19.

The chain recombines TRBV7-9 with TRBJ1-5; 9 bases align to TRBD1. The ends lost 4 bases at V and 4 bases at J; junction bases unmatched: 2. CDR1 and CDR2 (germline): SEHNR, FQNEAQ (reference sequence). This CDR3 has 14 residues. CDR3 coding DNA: TGTGCCAGCAGCTCGGGACAGGGTAATCAGCCCCAGCATTTT. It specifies CASSSGQGNQPQHF.

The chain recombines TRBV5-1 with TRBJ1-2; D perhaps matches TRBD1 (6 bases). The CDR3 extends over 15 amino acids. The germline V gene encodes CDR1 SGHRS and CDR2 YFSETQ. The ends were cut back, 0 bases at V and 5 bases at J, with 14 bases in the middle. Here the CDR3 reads CASSLGAGDGYGYTF. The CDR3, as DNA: TGCGCCAGCAGCTTGGGGGCAGGGGATGGATATGGCTACACCTTC.

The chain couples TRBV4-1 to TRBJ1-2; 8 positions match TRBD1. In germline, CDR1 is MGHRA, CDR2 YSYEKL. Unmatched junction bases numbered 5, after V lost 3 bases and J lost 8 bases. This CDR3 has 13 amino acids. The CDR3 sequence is CASSQQGARGYTF. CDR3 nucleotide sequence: TGCGCCAGCAGCCAGCAGGGGGCGCGGGGCTACACCTTC.

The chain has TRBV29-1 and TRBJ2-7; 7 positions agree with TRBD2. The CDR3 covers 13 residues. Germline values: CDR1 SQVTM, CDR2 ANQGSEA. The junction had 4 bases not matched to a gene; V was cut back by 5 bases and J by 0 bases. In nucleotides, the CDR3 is TGCAGCGTTATGTGGACTAGCTCCTACGAGCAGTACTTC. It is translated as CSVMWTSSYEQYF.

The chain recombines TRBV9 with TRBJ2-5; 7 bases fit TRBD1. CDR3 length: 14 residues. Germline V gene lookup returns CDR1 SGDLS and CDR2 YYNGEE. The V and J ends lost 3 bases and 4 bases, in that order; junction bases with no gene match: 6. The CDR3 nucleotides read TGTGCCAGCAGCGCCGACAGGGCGCGAGAGACCCAGTACTTC. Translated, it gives CASSADRARETQYF.

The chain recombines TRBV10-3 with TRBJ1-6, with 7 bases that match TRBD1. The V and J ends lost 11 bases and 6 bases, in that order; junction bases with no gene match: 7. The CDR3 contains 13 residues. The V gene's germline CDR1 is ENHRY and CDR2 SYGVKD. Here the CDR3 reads CAPGDRVNSPLHF. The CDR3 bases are TGTGCCCCTGGAGACAGGGTTAATTCACCCCTCCACTTT.

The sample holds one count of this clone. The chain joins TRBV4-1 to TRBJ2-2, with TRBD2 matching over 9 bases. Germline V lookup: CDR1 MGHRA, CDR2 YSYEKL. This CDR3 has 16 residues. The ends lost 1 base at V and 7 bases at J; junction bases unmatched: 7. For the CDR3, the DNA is TGCGCCAGCAGCCAAGGCGCGGGGGGGCCAATCGGGGAGCTGTTTTTT. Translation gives CASSQGAGGPIGELFF.

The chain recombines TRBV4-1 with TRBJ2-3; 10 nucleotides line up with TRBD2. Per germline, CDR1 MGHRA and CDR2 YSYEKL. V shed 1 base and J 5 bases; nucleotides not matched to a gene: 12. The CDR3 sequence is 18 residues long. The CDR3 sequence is CASSQGPDSGGVVDTQYF. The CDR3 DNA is TGCGCCAGCAGCCAAGGACCAGACAGCGGGGGGGTAGTAGATACGCAGTATTTT.

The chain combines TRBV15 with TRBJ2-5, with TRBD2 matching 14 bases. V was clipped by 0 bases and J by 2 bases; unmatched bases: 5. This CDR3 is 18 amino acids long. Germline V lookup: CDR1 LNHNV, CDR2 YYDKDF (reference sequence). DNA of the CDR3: TGTGCCACCAGCAGAGATTTAGGGACTAGCGGGGGACAAGAGACCCAGTACTTC. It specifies CATSRDLGTSGGQETQYF.

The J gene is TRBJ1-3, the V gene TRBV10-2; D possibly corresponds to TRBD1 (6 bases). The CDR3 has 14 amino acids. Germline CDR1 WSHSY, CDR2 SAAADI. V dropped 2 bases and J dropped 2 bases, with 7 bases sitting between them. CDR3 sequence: CASSEAGAGNTIYF. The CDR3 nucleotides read TGCGCCAGCAGTGAGGCAGGGGCTGGAAACACCATATATTTT.

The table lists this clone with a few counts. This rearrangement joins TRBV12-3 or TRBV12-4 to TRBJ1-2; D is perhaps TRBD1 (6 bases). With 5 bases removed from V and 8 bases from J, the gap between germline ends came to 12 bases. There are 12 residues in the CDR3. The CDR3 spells CASSPRDNGYTF. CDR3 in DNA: TGTGCCAGCAGTCCTCGGGACAACGGCTACACCTTC.

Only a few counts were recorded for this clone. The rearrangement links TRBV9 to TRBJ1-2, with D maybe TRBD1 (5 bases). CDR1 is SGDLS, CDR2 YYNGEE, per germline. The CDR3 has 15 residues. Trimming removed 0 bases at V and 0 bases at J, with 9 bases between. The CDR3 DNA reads TGTGCCAGCAGCGTAGGGGGGGATTCTAACTATGGCTACACCTTC. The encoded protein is CASSVGGDSNYGYTF.

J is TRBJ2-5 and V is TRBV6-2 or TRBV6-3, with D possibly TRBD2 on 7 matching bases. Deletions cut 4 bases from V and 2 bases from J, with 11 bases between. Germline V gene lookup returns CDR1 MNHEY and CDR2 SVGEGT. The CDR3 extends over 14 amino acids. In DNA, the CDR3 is TGTGCCAGCAGTTTGGGGGGGGCACAAGAGACCCAGTACTTC. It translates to CASSLGGAQETQYF.

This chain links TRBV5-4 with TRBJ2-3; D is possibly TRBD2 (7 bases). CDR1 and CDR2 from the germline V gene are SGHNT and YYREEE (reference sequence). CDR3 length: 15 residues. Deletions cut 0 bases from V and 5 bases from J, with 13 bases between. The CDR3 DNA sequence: TGTGCCAGCAGCTTGGACCGGGGGGCCGGAGATACGCAGTATTTT. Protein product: CASSLDRGAGDTQYF.

The CDR3 coding sequence is TGTGCCAGCAGTGTAGACAGGGACTATGGCTACACCTTC. It translates to CASSVDRDYGYTF. The rearrangement joins TRBV2 to TRBJ1-2, with 7 positions matching TRBD1. With V trimmed by 4 bases and J by 3 bases, 2 bases remained unmatched. The CDR3 length is 13 residues. Germline V lookup: CDR1 SNHLY, CDR2 FYNNEI.

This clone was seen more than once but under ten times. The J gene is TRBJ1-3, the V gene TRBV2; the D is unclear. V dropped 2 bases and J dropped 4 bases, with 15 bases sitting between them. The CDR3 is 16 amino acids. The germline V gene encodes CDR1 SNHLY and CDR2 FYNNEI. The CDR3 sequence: CASSEWSSPGGNTIYF. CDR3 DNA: TGTGCCAGCAGTGAATGGTCCAGTCCGGGAGGAAACACCATATATTTT.

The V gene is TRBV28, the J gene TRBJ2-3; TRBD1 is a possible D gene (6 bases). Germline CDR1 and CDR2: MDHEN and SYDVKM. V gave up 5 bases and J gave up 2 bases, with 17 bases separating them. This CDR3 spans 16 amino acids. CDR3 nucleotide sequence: TGTGCCAGCAGTCCCCTACAGGGTATCCTCACAGATACGCAGTATTTT. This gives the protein CASSPLQGILTDTQYF.

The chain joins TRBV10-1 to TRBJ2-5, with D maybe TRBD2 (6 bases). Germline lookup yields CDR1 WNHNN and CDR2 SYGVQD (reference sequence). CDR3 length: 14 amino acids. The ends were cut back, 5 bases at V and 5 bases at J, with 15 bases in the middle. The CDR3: CASSLGGAGETQYF. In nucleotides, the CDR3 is TGCGCCAGCAGTCTGGGAGGAGCTGGGGAGACCCAGTACTTC.

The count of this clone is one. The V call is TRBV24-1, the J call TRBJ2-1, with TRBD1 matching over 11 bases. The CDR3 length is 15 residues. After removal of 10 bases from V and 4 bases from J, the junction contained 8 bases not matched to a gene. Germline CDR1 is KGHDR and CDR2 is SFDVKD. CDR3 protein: CATGTGQGAYNEQFF. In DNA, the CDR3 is TGTGCCACTGGGACCGGACAGGGGGCTTACAATGAGCAGTTCTTC.

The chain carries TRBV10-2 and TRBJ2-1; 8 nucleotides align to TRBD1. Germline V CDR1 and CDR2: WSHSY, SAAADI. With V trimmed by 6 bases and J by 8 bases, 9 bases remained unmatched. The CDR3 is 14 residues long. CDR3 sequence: CASRVPDRGHEQFF. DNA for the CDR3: TGCGCCAGCAGGGTTCCCGACAGGGGCCATGAGCAGTTCTTC.

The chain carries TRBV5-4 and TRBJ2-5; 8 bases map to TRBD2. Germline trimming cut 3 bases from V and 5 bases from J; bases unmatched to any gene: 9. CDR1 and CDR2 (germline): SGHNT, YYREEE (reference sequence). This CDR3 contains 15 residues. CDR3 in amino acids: CASSSPGGGGETQYF. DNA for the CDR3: TGTGCCAGCAGCTCCCCGGGGGGGGGTGGTGAGACCCAGTACTTC.

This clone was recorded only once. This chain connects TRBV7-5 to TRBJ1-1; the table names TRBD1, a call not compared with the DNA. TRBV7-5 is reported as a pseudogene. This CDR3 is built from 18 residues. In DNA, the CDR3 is TGTGTCAGAAGCACAGGGGGAACAGGTGGGGTGGGGAACACTGAAGCTTTCTTT. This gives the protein CVRSTGGTGGVGNTEAFF.

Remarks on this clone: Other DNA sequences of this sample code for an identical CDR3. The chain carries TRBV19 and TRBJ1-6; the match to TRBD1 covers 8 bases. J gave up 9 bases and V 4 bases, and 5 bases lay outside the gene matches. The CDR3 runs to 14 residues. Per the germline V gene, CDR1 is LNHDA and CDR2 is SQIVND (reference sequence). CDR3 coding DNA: TGTGCCAGTAGTACGACAGGGGTCGGTTCACCCCTCCACTTT. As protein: CASSTTGVGSPLHF.

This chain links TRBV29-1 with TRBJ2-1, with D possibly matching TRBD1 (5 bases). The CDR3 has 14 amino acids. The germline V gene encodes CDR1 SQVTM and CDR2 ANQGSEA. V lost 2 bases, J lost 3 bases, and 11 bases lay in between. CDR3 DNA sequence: TGCAGCGTTGAACCCCAGGGATACTACAATGAGCAGTTCTTC. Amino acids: CSVEPQGYYNEQFF.

CDR3 protein: CASRLVRLAGGLNEQFF. DNA of the CDR3: TGTGCAAGTCGCTTAGTACGACTAGCGGGGGGTCTCAATGAGCAGTTCTTC. The chain joins TRBV12-2 to TRBJ2-1; TRBD2 is the table's D call, not checked against the DNA. TRBV12-2 is a listed pseudogene. This CDR3 has 17 amino acids.

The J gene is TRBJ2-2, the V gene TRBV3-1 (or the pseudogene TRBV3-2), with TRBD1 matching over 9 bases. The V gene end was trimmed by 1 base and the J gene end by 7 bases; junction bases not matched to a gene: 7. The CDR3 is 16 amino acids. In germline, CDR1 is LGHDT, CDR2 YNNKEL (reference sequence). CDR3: CASSQARTGANGELFF. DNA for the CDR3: TGTGCCAGCAGCCAAGCAAGGACAGGGGCAAACGGGGAGCTGTTTTTT.